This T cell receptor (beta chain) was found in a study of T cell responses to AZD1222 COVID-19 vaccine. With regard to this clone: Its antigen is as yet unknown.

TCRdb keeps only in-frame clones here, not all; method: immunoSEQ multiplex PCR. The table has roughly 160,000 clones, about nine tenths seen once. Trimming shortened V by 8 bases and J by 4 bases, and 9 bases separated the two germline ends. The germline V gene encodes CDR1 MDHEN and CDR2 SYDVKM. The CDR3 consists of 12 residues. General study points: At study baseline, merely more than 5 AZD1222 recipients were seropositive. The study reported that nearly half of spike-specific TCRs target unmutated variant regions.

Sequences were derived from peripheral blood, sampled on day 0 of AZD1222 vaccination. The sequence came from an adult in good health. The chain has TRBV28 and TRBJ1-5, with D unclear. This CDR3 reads CASLDVNQPQHF. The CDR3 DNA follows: TGTGCCAGCCTTGACGTTAATCAGCCCCAGCATTTT.